The 9 T cell receptor beta chains below were found in one sample sequenced in a study of blood T cells in healthy people across ages (dated by TCRdb to between 2014 and 2016). The library came from 5' RACE. The sample was run on an Illumina HiSeq 2500. A second roughly 6 to 11 cycle PCR used a sample-barcoded 5' primer and a J-beta primer mix. TCRdb passed the public sequencing reads through fastp at Q25 and MiXCR, retaining productive beta sequences. Records with the same CDR3 protein are collapsed into one entry carrying the most frequent genes and DNA. The sample table holds about 670,000 distinct CDR3 sequences, of which 40% to 45% were seen once. The ten biggest clones cover approximately 31% of the sample. Sequenced material: blood. The receptors shown here come from an elderly man in good health.

The chain combines TRBV29-1 with TRBJ1-3; 8 bases are shared with TRBD1. Unmatched junction bases numbered 8, after V lost 7 bases and J lost 3 bases. From germline, CDR1 is SQVTM and CDR2 ANQGSEA. CDR3 size: 14 residues. This CDR3 is CSAQGAEVGNTIYF. DNA for the CDR3: TGCAGCGCCCAGGGGGCGGAGGTTGGAAACACCATATATTTT.

This chain connects TRBV5-1 to TRBJ2-3; TRBD2 might be the D (6 bases). Looked up from germline, CDR1 is SGHRS and CDR2 is YFSETQ. V was shortened by 0 bases and J by 0 bases, with 14 bases between the two germline ends. CDR3 length: 17 residues. The CDR3 here is CASSLVGGAFSTDTQYF. Written as DNA, the CDR3 is TGCGCCAGCAGCTTGGTCGGGGGTGCCTTTAGCACAGATACGCAGTATTTT.

The chain uses TRBV9 and TRBJ1-3; D gene unclear. The CDR3 spans 15 residues. With 0 bases removed from V and 0 bases from J, the gap between germline ends came to 7 bases. CDR1 is SGDLS, CDR2 YYNGEE, per germline. The CDR3 here is CASSVDDISGNTIYF. CDR3 nucleotides: TGTGCCAGCAGCGTAGACGACATCTCTGGAAACACCATATATTTT.

This clonotype has only a few counts. The V call is TRBV28, the J call TRBJ1-1; D ambiguous. CDR1 and CDR2 from the germline V gene are MDHEN and SYDVKM. Trimming pared 6 bases from V and 8 bases from J, leaving 16 bases between. The CDR3 sequence is 13 residues long. The CDR3, as DNA: TGTGCCAGCAGGCGGGTTTCCCCTACCGAAGCTTTCTTT. Its translation is CASRRVSPTEAFF. Full variable domain (remainder filled in from reference TRBV28 and TRBJ1-1): DVKVTQSSRYLVKRTGEKVFLECVQDMDHENMFWYRQDPGLGLRLIYFSYDVKMKEKGDIPEGYSVSREKKERFSLILESASTNQTSMYLCASRRVSPTEAFFGQGTRLTVV.

The chain joins TRBV5-1 to TRBJ1-1, with D perhaps TRBD1 (5 bases). The CDR3 runs 17 residues. Trimming shortened V by 0 bases and J by 4 bases, and 19 bases separated the two germline ends. Looked up from germline, CDR1 is SGHRS and CDR2 is YFSETQ. The CDR3 coding sequence is TGCGCCAGCAGCTTGGAGACCCTTTACAGGTCGGGCACTGAAGCTTTCTTT. Protein product: CASSLETLYRSGTEAFF.

The gene calls are TRBV29-1 and TRBJ2-7; D unclear. Trimming stripped 0 bases from V and 4 bases from J, with 4 bases between. Germline V lookup: CDR1 SQVTM, CDR2 ANQGSEA. This CDR3 region has 11 residues. CDR3 sequence reads: CSVEDLYEQYF. The CDR3 DNA follows: TGCAGCGTTGAAGACTTATACGAGCAGTACTTC.

V usage is TRBV29-1 and J usage is TRBJ2-3, with D unclear. The CDR3 length is 11 residues. Trimming pared 7 bases from V and 5 bases from J, leaving 10 bases between. Germline assignment: CDR1 SQVTM and CDR2 ANQGSEA. The CDR3 coding sequence is TGCAGCGCATTTTGGGGAGATACGCAGTATTTT. Protein product: CSAFWGDTQYF.

V gene TRBV5-1 combines with J gene TRBJ2-7; tentative D call: TRBD2 (6 bases). V was trimmed by 3 bases and J by 3 bases, leaving 16 bases between them. The CDR3 totals 15 residues. Germline CDR1 reads SGHRS; CDR2 reads YFSETQ. The CDR3 DNA is TGCGCCAGCAGCTCATACCGTCCCGGGGGCTACGAGCAGTACTTC. Translation: CASSSYRPGGYEQYF.

This rearrangement joins TRBV29-1 to TRBJ1-1; D might be TRBD1 (6 bases). The ends were cut back, 6 bases at V and 5 bases at J, with 19 bases in the middle. The germline V gene has CDR1 SQVTM and CDR2 ANQGSEA. This CDR3 spans 14 amino acids. CDR3 amino acids: CSVSRGGGSTEAFF. The CDR3, as DNA: TGCAGCGTGTCCAGGGGAGGGGGGAGTACTGAAGCTTTCTTT. The full variable domain, rest sourced from reference TRBV29-1 and TRBJ1-1, is SAVISQKPSRDICQRGTSLTIQCQVDSQVTMMFWYRQQPGQSLTLIATANQGSEATYESGFVIDKFPISRPNLTFSTLTVSNMSPEDSSIYLCSVSRGGGSTEAFFGQGTRLTVV.